A single T cell receptor (beta chain) is shown here with its context. CDR3 length: 16 residues. The V gene end was trimmed by 0 bases and the J gene end by 4 bases; junction bases not matched to a gene: 3. Germline CDR1 and CDR2: SGHNT and YYREEE (reference sequence). Method: immunoSEQ multiplex PCR; TCRdb's copy keeps in-frame clones and lacks some. Seen here are approximately 60,000 clones, around 95% observed once, and the top ten hold about 0.33%. The sample comes from a study of T cell changes during pregnancy in multiple sclerosis. The TCR comes from a female donor with multiple sclerosis, enrolled in a pregnancy study. This sequence joins TRBV5-4 and TRBJ2-1; TRBD2 aligns across 11 bases. Specimen: CD4+ T cells from peripheral blood mononuclear cells, collected before pregnancy. CDR3 protein: CASSLDSGRAYNEQFF. CDR3 nucleotides: TGTGCCAGCAGCTTGGATAGCGGGAGGGCGTACAATGAGCAGTTCTTC.